This T cell receptor (beta chain) was retrieved from a study of shared clonotypes between healthy human individuals. Findings of the study overall: Memory subsets had estimated richness that was generally smaller than that of naive subsets.

With respect to this clone: The antigen is unknown.

CD45RO negativity and positive selection for CCR7 defined naive CD8 cells, a population that excluded terminally differentiated effector memory CD45RA+ cells. There were no recent acute infections or vaccinations among the donors, who were healthy HIV-negative adults. The assay was run at deep level. Genomic DNA of every subset was divided equally among multiple immunoSEQ plates. TCRdb's copy holds only in-frame clones and misses some; the assay was immunoSEQ multiplex PCR. The table has around 2,000,000 clones, roughly 91% seen once. Sequenced: naive CD8+ T cells from PBMCs. This receptor was identified in a man between 18 and 35 years old in good health. Some clones in this sample may be carry-over from other donors' samples.

The CDR3 reads CASSLSSGRVDTQYF. The CDR3 coding sequence is TGTGCCAGCAGTTTATCGTCCGGTAGGGTAGATACGCAGTATTTT. V is TRBV28 and J is TRBJ2-3, with D hard to call. V was shortened by 1 base and J by 5 bases, with 13 bases between the two germline ends. Germline lookup yields CDR1 MDHEN and CDR2 SYDVKM. CDR3 length equals 15 residues. Supplemented by reference TRBV28 and TRBJ2-3, the full variable domain reads DVKVTQSSRYLVKRTGEKVFLECVQDMDHENMFWYRQDPGLGLRLIYFSYDVKMKEKGDIPEGYSVSREKKERFSLILESASTNQTSMYLCASSLSSGRVDTQYFGPGTRLTVL.